Sequencing of this T cell receptor (beta chain) was carried out in a study of cytotoxic CD8 clonotypes in ibrutinib-treated CLL. Profiled with immunoSEQ multiplex PCR; TCRdb holds only in-frame clones, not every one. This table holds approximately 210,000 clones, around 70% found once. Trimming stripped 7 bases from V and 0 bases from J, with 13 bases between. This CDR3 has 15 amino acids. CDR1 and CDR2 (germline): MGHDK, SYGVNS. Material: PBMCs, obtained after 24 months of ibrutinib treatment. The V and J genes are TRBV25-1 and TRBJ2-1; D is perhaps TRBD2 (6 bases). The source of this sequence is a human donor with chronic lymphocytic leukemia. CDR3 sequence: CASIHSGGSYNEQFF. The CDR3 DNA sequence: TGTGCCAGCATCCATAGCGGAGGCTCCTACAATGAGCAGTTCTTC.